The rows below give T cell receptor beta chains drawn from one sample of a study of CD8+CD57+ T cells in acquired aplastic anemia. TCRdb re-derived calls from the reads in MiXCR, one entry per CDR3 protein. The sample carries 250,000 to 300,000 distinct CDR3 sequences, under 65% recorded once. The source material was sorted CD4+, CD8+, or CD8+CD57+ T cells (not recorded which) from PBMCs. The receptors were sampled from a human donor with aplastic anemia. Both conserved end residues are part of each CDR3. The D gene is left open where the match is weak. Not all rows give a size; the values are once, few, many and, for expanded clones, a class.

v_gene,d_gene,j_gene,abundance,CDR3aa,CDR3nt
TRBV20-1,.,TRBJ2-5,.,CSASGPSEETQYF,TGCAGTGCCTCAGGTCCTAGCGAAGAGACCCAGTACTTC
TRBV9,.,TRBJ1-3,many,CASSVGGQTSGNTIYF,TGTGCCAGCAGCGTAGGGGGGCAGACCTCTGGAAACACCATATATTTT
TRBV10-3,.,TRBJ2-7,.,CAIRGGRIYEQYF,TGTGCCATCAGAGGGGGGAGAATTTACGAGCAGTACTTC
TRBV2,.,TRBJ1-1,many,CASSGEMVTEAFF,TGTGCCAGCAGCGGAGAGATGGTCACTGAAGCTTTCTTT
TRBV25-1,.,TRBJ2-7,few,CASSESRYEQYF,TGTGCCAGCAGTGAATCACGCTACGAGCAGTACTTC
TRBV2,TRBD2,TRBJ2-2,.,CASFYSGVTGELFF,TGTGCCAGCTTTTATAGCGGGGTTACGGGGGAGCTGTTTTTT
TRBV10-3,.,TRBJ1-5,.,CASGYTQSNQPQHF,TGTGCCAGCGGTTATACACAGAGCAATCAGCCCCAGCATTTT
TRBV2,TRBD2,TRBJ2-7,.,CASSASRGAAYEQYF,TGTGCCAGCAGTGCGTCGCGGGGGGCCGCCTACGAGCAGTACTTC
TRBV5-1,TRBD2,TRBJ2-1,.,CASSLRDYSPGEQFF,TGCGCCAGCAGCTTGAGGGACTATTCCCCAGGTGAGCAGTTCTTC
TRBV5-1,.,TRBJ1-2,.,CASSLSEVYGYTF,TGCGCCAGCAGCTTGTCGGAAGTGTATGGCTACACCTTC
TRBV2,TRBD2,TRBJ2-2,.,CARGRSGSGTGELFF,TGTGCCAGGGGGCGTAGCGGGAGTGGCACCGGGGAGCTGTTTTTT
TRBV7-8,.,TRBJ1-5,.,CASSQDQQPQHF,TGTGCAAGCAGCCAAGATCAACAGCCCCAGCATTTT
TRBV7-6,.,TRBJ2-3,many,CASSLVTGRGTDTQYF,TGTGCCAGCAGCTTAGTTACAGGGAGGGGCACAGATACGCAGTATTTT
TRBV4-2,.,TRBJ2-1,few,CASSRGGAYNEQFF,TGTGCCAGCAGCCGGGGGGGGGCATACAATGAGCAGTTCTTC
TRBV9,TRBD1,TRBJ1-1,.,CASSYDREGTEAFF,TGTGCCAGCAGTTACGACAGGGAGGGCACTGAAGCTTTCTTT
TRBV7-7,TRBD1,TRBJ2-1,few,CASSSRDRARGDEQFF,TGTGCCAGCAGCTCACGGGACAGGGCCCGAGGGGATGAGCAGTTCTTC
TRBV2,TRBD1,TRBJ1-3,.,CASTLLRDRVHF,TGTGCCAGCACCCTTTTACGGGACAGGGTTCATTTT
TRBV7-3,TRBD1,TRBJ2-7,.,CASSLDGQGREQYF,TGTGCCAGCAGCTTAGATGGACAGGGGCGCGAGCAGTACTTC
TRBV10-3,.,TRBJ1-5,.,CAIADLGGSNQPQHF,TGTGCCATCGCTGATCTTGGCGGTAGCAATCAGCCCCAGCATTTT
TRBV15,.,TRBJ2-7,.,CATSRHPLGQPTYEQYF,TGTGCCACCAGCAGACACCCGTTAGGACAGCCGACCTACGAGCAGTACTTC
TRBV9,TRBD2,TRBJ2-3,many,CASSTGTSGRGSTQYF,TGTGCCAGCAGCACCGGGACTAGCGGGAGAGGGAGTACGCAGTATTTT
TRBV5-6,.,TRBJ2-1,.,CASGGGFDEQFF,TGTGCCAGTGGAGGGGGGTTCGATGAGCAGTTCTTC
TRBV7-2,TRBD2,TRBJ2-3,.,CASSLEAGPTDTQYF,TGTGCCAGCAGCTTAGAAGCGGGGCCCACAGATACGCAGTATTTT
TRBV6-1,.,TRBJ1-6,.,CASSAPPEGSNSPLHF,TGTGCCAGCAGTGCTCCTCCGGAGGGATCGAATTCACCCCTCCACTTT
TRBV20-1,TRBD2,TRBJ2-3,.,CSALSSGGVGRSTDTQYF,TGCAGTGCCCTGAGTTCGGGAGGGGTTGGGAGGAGCACAGATACGCAGTATTTT
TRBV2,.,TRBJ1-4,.,CASSEQGHGEKLFF,TGTGCCAGCAGTGAGCAGGGGCACGGGGAAAAACTGTTTTTT
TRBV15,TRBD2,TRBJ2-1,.,CATSRVLWTSGRSYNEQFF,TGTGCCACCAGCAGAGTTTTGTGGACTAGCGGAAGATCCTACAATGAGCAGTTCTTC
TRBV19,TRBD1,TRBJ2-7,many,CASRSQGQGSYEQYF,TGTGCCAGTAGATCCCAAGGACAGGGTTCGTACGAGCAGTACTTC
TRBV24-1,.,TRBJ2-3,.,CATSDQSGVTDTQYF,TGTGCCACCAGTGACCAATCCGGGGTGACAGATACGCAGTATTTT
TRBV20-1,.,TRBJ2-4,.,CSARDLGRTDIQYF,TGCAGTGCTAGAGATCTGGGGAGGACCGACATTCAGTACTTC
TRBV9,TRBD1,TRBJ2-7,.,CASSALRQGFINEQYF,TGTGCCAGCAGCGCCCTAAGACAGGGTTTTATCAACGAGCAGTACTTC
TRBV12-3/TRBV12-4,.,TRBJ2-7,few,CASSLAPTYEQYF,TGTGCCAGCAGTTTAGCCCCAACCTACGAGCAGTACTTC
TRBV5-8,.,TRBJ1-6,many,CASSADGQHYNSPLHF,TGTGCCAGCAGCGCGGACGGACAGCACTATAATTCACCCCTCCACTTT
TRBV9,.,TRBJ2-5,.,CASSTRDDQETQYF,TGTGCCAGCAGCACTCGGGACGACCAAGAGACCCAGTACTTC
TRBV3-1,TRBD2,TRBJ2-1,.,CASSFSSGGALKFF,TGTGCCAGCAGCTTTTCTAGCGGGGGGGCATTGAAGTTCTTC
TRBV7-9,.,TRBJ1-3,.,CASSLADNSGNTIYF,TGTGCCAGCAGCTTAGCGGACAACTCTGGAAACACCATATATTTT
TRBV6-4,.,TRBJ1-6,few,CASSDSIGTTLHF,TGTGCCAGCAGTGACTCGATCGGGACAACTCTCCACTTT
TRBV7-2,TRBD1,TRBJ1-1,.,CASSLRPGQGLMNTEAFF,TGTGCCAGCAGCTTACGTCCGGGACAGGGCCTCATGAACACTGAAGCTTTCTTT
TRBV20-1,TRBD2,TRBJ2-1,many,CSASGGDDRDVDEQFF,TGCAGTGCTAGCGGGGGGGATGACAGAGATGTGGATGAGCAGTTCTTC
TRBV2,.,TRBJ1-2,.,CASSVFDGYTF,TGTGCCAGCAGTGTATTCGATGGCTACACCTTC
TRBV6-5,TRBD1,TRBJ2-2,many,CASSQQGATAGELFF,TGTGCCAGCAGCCAACAGGGGGCGACTGCCGGGGAGCTGTTTTTT
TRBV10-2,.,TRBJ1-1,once,CASRSLSGDTEAFF,TGCGCCAGCAGAAGCCTGAGTGGGGACACTGAAGCTTTCTTT
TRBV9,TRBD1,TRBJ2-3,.,CASSPTGGRTDTQYF,TGTGCCAGCAGCCCGACAGGGGGTCGCACAGATACGCAGTATTTT
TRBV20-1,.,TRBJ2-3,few,CSARRGDGTDTQYF,TGCAGTGCTAGACGAGGGGATGGCACAGATACGCAGTATTTT
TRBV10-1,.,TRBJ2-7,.,CASSESNWELGPYEQYF,TGCGCCAGCAGTGAGTCGAACTGGGAGCTAGGTCCCTACGAGCAGTACTTC
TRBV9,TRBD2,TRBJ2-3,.,CASSVDPLAGTDTQYF,TGTGCCAGCAGCGTAGATCCACTAGCGGGGACAGATACGCAGTATTTT
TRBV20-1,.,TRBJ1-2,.,CSAPDSGQHYGYTF,TGCAGTGCTCCGGACAGCGGGCAACACTATGGCTACACCTTC
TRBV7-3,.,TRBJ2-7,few,CASSLTGPYEQYF,TGTGCCAGCAGCTTAACGGGACCGTACGAGCAGTACTTC
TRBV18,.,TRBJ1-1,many,CASSPLGARTEAFF,TGTGCCAGCTCACCTCTCGGGGCGAGGACTGAAGCTTTCTTT
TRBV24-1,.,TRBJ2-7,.,CAATASYEQYF,TGTGCCGCGACAGCCTCCTACGAGCAGTACTTC
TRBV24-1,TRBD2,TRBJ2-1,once,CATSAANGRSEQFF,TGTGCCACCAGTGCCGCTAACGGGAGGTCTGAGCAGTTCTTC
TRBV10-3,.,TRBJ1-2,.,CAISESGSYRVNYGYTF,TGTGCCATCAGTGAGTCCGGCTCGTATCGGGTTAACTATGGCTACACCTTC
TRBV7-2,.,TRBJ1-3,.,CASSLQTQETIYF,TGTGCCAGCAGCTTACAGACCCAAGAGACCATATATTTT
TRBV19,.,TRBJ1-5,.,CALYPGSNQPQHF,TGTGCTTTGTACCCTGGCAGCAATCAGCCCCAGCATTTT
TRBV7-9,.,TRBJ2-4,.,CASSLAFPGAVIQYF,TGTGCCAGCAGCTTAGCATTCCCAGGTGCGGTCATTCAGTACTTC
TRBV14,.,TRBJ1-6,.,CASSQLGLSPLHF,TGTGCCAGCAGCCAACTCGGCCTTTCACCCCTCCACTTT
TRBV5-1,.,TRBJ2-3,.,CASSLGLAARSDTQYF,TGCGCCAGCAGCTTGGGTTTAGCGGCCCGATCGGATACGCAGTATTTT